The 5 T cell receptor beta chains listed next were all sequenced from one sample in a study of T-cell memory formation after mild COVID-19. One entry per CDR3 protein, called by TCRdb with MiXCR from the 5' RACE reads. The profile shows about 410,000 distinct CDR3 sequences, 23% of them singletons. The sequencing input was PBMCs or a T cell subset sorted from them (not recorded which). Source of these receptors: an adult woman who had mild COVID-19 (a few samples of this study predate the infection). Cell type and time point are not known.

This clonotype was observed at least ten times. The chain links TRBV7-3 to TRBJ2-5; D call uncertain. The germline CDR1 and CDR2 sequences are SGHTA and FQGTGA. V dropped 4 bases and J dropped 1 base, with 7 bases sitting between them. This CDR3 spans 13 amino acids. CDR3 coding DNA: TGTGCCAGCAGCTATATCCCCCAAGAGACCCAGTACTTC. Its protein is CASSYIPQETQYF. The variable domain in full, completed from reference TRBV7-3 and TRBJ2-5, reads GAGVSQTPSNKVTEKGKYVELRCDPISGHTALYWYRQSLGQGPEFLIYFQGTGAADDSGLPNDRFFAVRPEGSVSTLKIQRTERGDSAVYLCASSYIPQETQYFGPGTRLLVL.

This clonotype was seen repeatedly, ten times or more. The chain links TRBV7-3 to TRBJ2-3; the match to TRBD2 covers 7 bases. V trimming: 1 base; J trimming: 6 bases; junction bases outside the gene matches: 1. Germline CDR1 and CDR2: SGHTA and FQGTGA. The CDR3 extends over 13 amino acids. CDR3 bases: TGTGCCAGCAGCTTAAAGGGAGGGGATACGCAGTATTTT. This encodes CASSLKGGDTQYF.

V gene TRBV24-1 combines with J gene TRBJ1-2; D is unresolved. The CDR3 runs to 11 residues. Looked up from germline, CDR1 is KGHDR and CDR2 is SFDVKD. Trimming left V 3 bases short and J 4 bases short, with 2 bases between. CDR3 protein: CATSDVYGYTF. In nucleotides, the CDR3 is TGTGCCACCAGTGATGTCTATGGCTACACCTTC.

V usage is TRBV5-1 and J usage is TRBJ2-1, with D perhaps being TRBD1 or TRBD2 (5 bases each). Germline V gene sequence: CDR1 SGHRS, CDR2 YFSETQ. The CDR3 consists of 14 residues. V lost 2 bases and J lost 7, with 13 bases in between. The CDR3 loop reads CASSFQGVPNEQFF. The DNA for the CDR3 is TGCGCCAGCAGCTTCCAGGGAGTCCCAAATGAGCAGTTCTTC.

The chain is built from TRBV4-1 and TRBJ2-6; D is unresolved. Germline V gene sequence: CDR1 MGHRA, CDR2 YSYEKL. The V end lost 2 bases, the J end lost 1 base, and 12 bases lay between the germline ends. This CDR3 has 17 amino acids. CDR3 sequence reads: CASSQISRVSGANVLTF. In DNA, the CDR3 is TGCGCCAGCAGCCAAATATCTAGGGTTTCTGGGGCCAACGTCCTGACTTTC.